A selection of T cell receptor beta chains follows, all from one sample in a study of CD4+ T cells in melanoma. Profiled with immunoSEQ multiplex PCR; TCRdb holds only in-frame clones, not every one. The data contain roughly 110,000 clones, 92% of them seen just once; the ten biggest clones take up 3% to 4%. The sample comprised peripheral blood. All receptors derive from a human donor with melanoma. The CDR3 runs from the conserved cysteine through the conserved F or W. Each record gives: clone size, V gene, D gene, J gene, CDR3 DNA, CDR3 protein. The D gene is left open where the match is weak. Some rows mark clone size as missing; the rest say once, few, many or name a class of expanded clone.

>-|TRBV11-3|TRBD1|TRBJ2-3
TGTGCCAGCAGCCGTGGACAGGGTAGAACAGATACGCAGTATTTT
CASSRGQGRTDTQYF
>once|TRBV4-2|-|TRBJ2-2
TGTGCCAGCAGCCAAGAGGGCCCCTCCGGGACCAACACCGGGGAGCTGTTTTTT
CASSQEGPSGTNTGELFF
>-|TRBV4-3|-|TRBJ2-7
TGCGCCAGCAGCCAAGATAGGCAATCCTACGAGCAGTACTTC
CASSQDRQSYEQYF
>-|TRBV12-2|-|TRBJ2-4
TGTGCAAGTCGCTTAGTTCGGACCGATGTCTTAGCCAAAAACATTCAGTACTTC
CASRLVRTDVLAKNIQYF
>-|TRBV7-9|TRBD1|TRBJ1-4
TGTGCCAGCAGCTTAGGGGACAGTTCGGGGGGCTGGCGAGAAAAACTGTTTTTT
CASSLGDSSGGWREKLFF
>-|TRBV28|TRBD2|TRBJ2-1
TGTGCCAGCAGTTTGACTAGCGGGAGCTCCTACAATGAGCAGTTCTTC
CASSLTSGSSYNEQFF
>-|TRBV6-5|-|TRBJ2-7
TGTGCCAGCACGCACTACGAGCAGTACTTC
CASTHYEQYF
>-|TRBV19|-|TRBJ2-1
TGTGCCAGTAGCCGGGCAATTGAGCAGTTCTTC
CASSRAIEQFF
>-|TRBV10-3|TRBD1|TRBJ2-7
TGTGCCATCGGGGACAGGGGCCCCTACGAGCAGTACTTC
CAIGDRGPYEQYF
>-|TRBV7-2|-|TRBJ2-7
TGTGCCAGCAGTCAAGGGACCTACGAGCAGTACTTC
CASSQGTYEQYF
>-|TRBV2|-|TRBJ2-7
TGTGCCAGCAGCCTACAGGGCTCCACCTACGAGCAGTACTTC
CASSLQGSTYEQYF
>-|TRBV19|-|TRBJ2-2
TGTGCCAGTAGTTCTCCAGGGAGTCGCACCGGGGAGCTGTTTTTT
CASSSPGSRTGELFF
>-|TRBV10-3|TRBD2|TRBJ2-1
TGTGCCATCAGTGGACAGGGGTCACGGACTAGCGGGAGTGGGACCTACAATGAGCAGTTCTTC
CAISGQGSRTSGSGTYNEQFF
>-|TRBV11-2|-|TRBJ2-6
TGTGCCAGCAGCTCCCGGCGTGGCAGGTCTGGGGCCAACGTCCTGACTTTC
CASSSRRGRSGANVLTF
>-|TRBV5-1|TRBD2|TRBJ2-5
TGCGCCAGCAGCCGGACTAGCTCCCAAGAGACCCAGTACTTC
CASSRTSSQETQYF
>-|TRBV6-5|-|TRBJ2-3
TGTGCCAGCAAATCGTCCCGAAGCACAGATACGCAGTATTTT
CASKSSRSTDTQYF
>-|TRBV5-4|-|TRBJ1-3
TGTGCCAGCAGCCCCATCGGCGGGAACACCATATATTTT
CASSPIGGNTIYF
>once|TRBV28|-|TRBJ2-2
TGTGCCAGCAGTACCGACACTCGGGAGCTGTTTTTT
CASSTDTRELFF
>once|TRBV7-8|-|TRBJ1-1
TGTGCCAGCATCCCGATGGGGCAGTCCAATGAAGCTTTCTTT
CASIPMGQSNEAFF
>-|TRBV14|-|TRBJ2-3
TGTGCCAGCAGCCCGGGACTCTCTAGCACAGATACGCAGTATTTT
CASSPGLSSTDTQYF
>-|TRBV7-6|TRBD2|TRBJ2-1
TGTGCCAGCAGCTTAGCGCTAGCGGTATACAATGAGCAGTTCTTC
CASSLALAVYNEQFF
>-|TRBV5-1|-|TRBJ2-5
TGCGCCAGCACGGCGGCGGGACAAGAGACCCAGTACTTC
CASTAAGQETQYF
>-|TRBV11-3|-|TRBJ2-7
TGTGCCAGCAGCCCCCAACGGTGGGGCGAGCAGTACTTC
CASSPQRWGEQYF
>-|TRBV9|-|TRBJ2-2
TGTGCCAGCAGCGTATTTCCCCCCGGGGAGCTGTTTTTT
CASSVFPPGELFF
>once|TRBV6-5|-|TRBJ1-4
TGTGCCAGCAGTGACTCCGGTGGTGCTAATGAAAAACTGTTTTTT
CASSDSGGANEKLFF
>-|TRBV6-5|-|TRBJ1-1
TGTGCCAGCAGTTTGGCCCCGAACACTGAAGCTTTCTTT
CASSLAPNTEAFF
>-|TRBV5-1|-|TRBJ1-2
TGCGCCAGCAGCTTGTTTGGGGATGGGAGCTATGGCTACACCTTC
CASSLFGDGSYGYTF
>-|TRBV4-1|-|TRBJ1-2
TGCGCCAGCAGCCAAGAAGGTCGGGATTTTACTAACTATGGCTACACCTTC
CASSQEGRDFTNYGYTF
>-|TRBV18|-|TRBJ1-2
TGTGCCAGCTCTTCGACAGGATCTGGCTACACCTTC
CASSSTGSGYTF
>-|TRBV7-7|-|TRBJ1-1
TGTGCCAGCAGCTTGACCCCGGGGGACACTGAAGCTTTCTTT
CASSLTPGDTEAFF
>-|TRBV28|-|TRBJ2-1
TGTGCCAGCCATGCAGGGAGCTCCTACAATGAGCAGTTCTTC
CASHAGSSYNEQFF
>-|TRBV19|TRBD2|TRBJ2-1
TGTGCCAGTAGTATAATTGAACTAGCGGGAATAACCAGTGAGCAGTTCTTC
CASSIIELAGITSEQFF
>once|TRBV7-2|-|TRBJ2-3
TGTGCCAGCAGCTTACTGGGGATCGCAGATACGCAGTATTTT
CASSLLGIADTQYF
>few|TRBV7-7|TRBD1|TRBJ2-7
TGTGCCAGCAGCTTATTCGCAGGGGGCACCTACGAGCAGTACTTC
CASSLFAGGTYEQYF
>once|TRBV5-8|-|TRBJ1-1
TGTGCCAGCAGCTTGATCACTGAAGCTTTCTTT
CASSLITEAFF
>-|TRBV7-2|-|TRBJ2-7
TGTGCCAGCTCGGGGGGCGGGTCCTACGAGCAGTACTTC
CASSGGGSYEQYF
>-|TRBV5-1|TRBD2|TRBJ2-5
TGCGCCAGCAGCTTTAGCGGGGGGGCCAGAGAGACCCAGTACTTC
CASSFSGGARETQYF
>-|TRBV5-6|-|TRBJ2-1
TGTGCCAGCAGCTTGGTTGCAGGGGACCTACGGCAGTTCTTC
CASSLVAGDLRQFF